The rows below give T cell receptor beta chains drawn from one sample of a study of blood T cell repertoires in COVID-19. Some clones are missing from TCRdb's copy, which holds only in-frame ones; the method was immunoSEQ multiplex PCR. The sample carries about 360,000 clones, 70% to 90% recorded once. Sequenced: PBMCs or T cells enriched from blood (not recorded which). These receptors came from a man in his forties in a cohort exposed to, infected with or recovered from COVID-19 (not recorded which). CDR3s include the opening cysteine and the closing phenylalanine or tryptophan. The D gene is left open where the match is weak. Clone sizes are given selectively: once, few, many, or a class where the clone is expanded.

TRBJ1-6 | - | - | TRBV2 | CASGLRVSNSPLHF | TGTGCCAGCGGACTTAGGGTGTCAAATTCACCCCTCCACTTT
TRBJ2-1 | - | TRBD2 | TRBV29-1 | CSVEGTSGVSYNEQFF | TGCAGCGTAGAAGGGACTAGCGGAGTCTCCTACAATGAGCAGTTCTTC
TRBJ1-1 | - | - | TRBV30 | CAWSVQGNTEAFF | TGTGCCTGGAGTGTTCAGGGGAACACTGAAGCTTTCTTT
TRBJ2-7 | - | - | TRBV27 | CASSPQGYEQYF | TGTGCCAGCAGTCCCCAGGGCTACGAGCAGTACTTC
TRBJ2-7 | - | - | TRBV29-1 | CSPPIISREQYF | TGCAGCCCCCCCATTATAAGCCGGGAGCAGTACTTC
TRBJ2-2 | - | - | TRBV7-2 | CASGPGTQGPYTGELFF | TGTGCCAGCGGACCAGGAACCCAGGGCCCCTACACCGGGGAGCTGTTTTTT
TRBJ2-1 | few | TRBD2 | TRBV5-4 | CASSRGGNYNEQFF | TGTGCCAGCAGCCGCGGGGGAAACTACAATGAGCAGTTCTTC
TRBJ2-2 | - | - | TRBV6-5 | CASSYPGPRGTGELFF | TGTGCCAGCAGCTACCCGGGACCCAGGGGCACCGGGGAGCTGTTTTTT
TRBJ2-4 | - | - | TRBV19 | CASSPRASKNIQYF | TGTGCCAGTAGTCCCAGGGCTTCCAAAAACATTCAGTACTTC
TRBJ2-3 | - | TRBD2 | TRBV7-2 | CASSIRTSGRRAQYF | TGTGCCAGCAGCATTCGGACTAGCGGGAGAAGGGCGCAGTATTTT
TRBJ2-7 | - | TRBD2 | TRBV7-9 | CASTRTSGRSGSYEQYF | TGTGCCAGCACCCGGACTAGCGGGAGGTCTGGCTCCTACGAGCAGTACTTC
TRBJ2-5 | few | TRBD1 | TRBV7-3 | CASSLGRGETQYF | TGTGCCAGCAGCTTAGGCAGGGGGGAGACCCAGTACTTC